The clone carrying this TCR beta chain was picked up a small number of times. Its specificity is not known. This CDR3 contains 17 residues. Germline CDR1 SQVTM, CDR2 ANQGSEA. The ends lost 4 bases at V and 5 bases at J; junction bases unmatched: 16. Using a J-beta primer mix together with a sample-barcoded 5' primer, a second PCR was run for roughly 6 to 11 cycles. TCRdb used MiXCR to reprocess the 5' RACE reads, holding one entry per CDR3 protein. Of around 1,900,000 distinct CDR3 sequences in the sample, about 39% were seen once. The data stem from a study of blood T cells in healthy people across ages. Notes on the study in general: Versus aged donors, long-lived donors had higher diversity and more naive CD4+ cells.

The clonotype comes from a human donor in good health. The chain combines TRBV29-1 with TRBJ2-3, with 9 bases matching TRBD1. The sample taken for sequencing was blood. This chain's CDR3 is CSVGILPPGQGLDTQYF. CDR3 nucleotides: TGCAGCGTTGGTATTCTACCTCCGGGACAGGGTCTAGATACGCAGTATTTT.